The T cell receptor beta chain under discussion was sequenced for a study of blood T cell repertoires in COVID-19. Per the study methods: Quantification of nucleated cells was approximated via reference gene primer amplification. TCRdb's copy holds only in-frame clones and misses some; the assay was immunoSEQ multiplex PCR. That table is the source of V, J and clone size, and D and trimming were worked out from the DNA. The table shows 150,000 or so clones, with 60% to 75% occurring only once. The CDR3 extends over 18 amino acids. After removal of 5 bases from V and 6 bases from J, the junction contained 15 bases not matched to a gene. CDR1 is SGHVS, CDR2 FQNEAQ, per germline.

This chain links TRBV7-8 with TRBJ2-3, with 12 bases that match TRBD1. The receptor's source is a woman between 70 and 85 years old with acute or convalescent COVID-19. The sample comprised peripheral blood. CDR3 sequence: CASSPQTLWGQGADTQYF. Here the CDR3 DNA reads TGTGCCAGCAGCCCACAAACCTTATGGGGACAGGGGGCCGATACGCAGTATTTT.